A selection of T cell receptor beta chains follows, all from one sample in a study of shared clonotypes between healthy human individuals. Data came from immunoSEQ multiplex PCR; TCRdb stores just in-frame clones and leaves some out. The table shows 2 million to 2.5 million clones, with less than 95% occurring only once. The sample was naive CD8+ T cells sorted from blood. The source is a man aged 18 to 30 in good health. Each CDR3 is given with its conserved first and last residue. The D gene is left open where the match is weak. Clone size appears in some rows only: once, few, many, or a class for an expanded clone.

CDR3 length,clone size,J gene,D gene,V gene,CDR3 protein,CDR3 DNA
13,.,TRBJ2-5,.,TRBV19,CASSRTETQTQYF,TGTGCCAGTAGTAGGACAGAAACCCAGACCCAGTACTTC
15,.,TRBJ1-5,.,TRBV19,CASSITAILNQPQHF,TGTGCCAGTAGTATCACCGCTATCCTTAATCAGCCCCAGCATTTT
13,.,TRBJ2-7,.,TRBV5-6,CASSLRDSYEQYF,TGTGCCAGCAGCTTGCGGGACTCCTACGAGCAGTACTTC
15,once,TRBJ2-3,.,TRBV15,CATSRDGSSPDTQYF,TGTGCCACCAGCAGAGATGGGTCTAGCCCAGATACGCAGTATTTT
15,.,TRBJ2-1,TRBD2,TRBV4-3,CASSFSGGSYNEQFF,TGCGCCAGCAGCTTTAGCGGGGGGTCCTACAATGAGCAGTTCTTC
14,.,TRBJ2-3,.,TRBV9,CASSVASSTDTQYF,TGTGCCAGCAGCGTAGCATCTAGCACAGATACGCAGTATTTT
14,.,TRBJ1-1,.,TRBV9,CASSGGTQNTEAFF,TGTGCCAGCAGCGGAGGGACACAAAACACTGAAGCTTTCTTT
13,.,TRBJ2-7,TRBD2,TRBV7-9,CASAFGGAYEQYF,TGTGCCAGCGCCTTTGGGGGGGCCTACGAGCAGTACTTC
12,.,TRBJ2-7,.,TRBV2,CASSGDFYEQHF,TGTGCCAGCAGTGGGGACTTCTACGAGCAGCACTTC
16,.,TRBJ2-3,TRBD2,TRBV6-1,CASSVAIAGGLDTQYF,TGTGCCAGCAGTGTAGCCATAGCGGGGGGGTTAGATACGCAGTATTTT
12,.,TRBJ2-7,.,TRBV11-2,CASSLVGNEQYF,TGTGCCAGCAGCTTAGTAGGGAACGAGCAGTACTTC
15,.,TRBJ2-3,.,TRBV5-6,CASSFGGLGTDTQYF,TGTGCCAGCAGCTTTGGCGGCTTGGGCACAGATACGCAGTATTTT
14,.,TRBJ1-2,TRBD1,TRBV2,CASSEGQYSYGYTF,TGTGCCAGCAGTGAGGGACAGTACAGCTATGGCTACACCTTC
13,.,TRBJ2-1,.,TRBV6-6,CASSYPLGNEQFF,TGTGCCAGCAGTTACCCCCTTGGCAATGAGCAGTTCTTC
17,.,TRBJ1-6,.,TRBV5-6,CASSLLVESSYNSPLHF,TGTGCCAGCAGCTTATTGGTGGAGTCCTCCTATAATTCACCCCTCCACTTT
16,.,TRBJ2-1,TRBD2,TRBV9,CASSVKRESPYNEQFF,TGTGCCAGCAGCGTTAAGCGGGAGAGCCCCTACAATGAGCAGTTCTTC
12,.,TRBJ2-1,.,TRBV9,CASSRELNEQFF,TGTGCCAGCAGCCGGGAGTTGAATGAGCAGTTCTTC
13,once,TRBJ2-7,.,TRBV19,CASSGWGGYEQYF,TGTGCCAGTAGTGGATGGGGAGGCTACGAGCAGTACTTC
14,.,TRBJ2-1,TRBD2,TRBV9,CASSVSGKGDEQFF,TGTGCCAGCAGCGTTAGCGGGAAGGGCGATGAGCAGTTCTTC
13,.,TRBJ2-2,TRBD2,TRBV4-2,CASRPGGTGELFF,TGTGCCAGCAGGCCGGGGGGCACCGGGGAGCTGTTTTTT
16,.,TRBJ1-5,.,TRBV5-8,CASSFPTPDSNQPQHF,TGTGCCAGCAGCTTCCCCACTCCAGATAGCAATCAGCCCCAGCATTTT
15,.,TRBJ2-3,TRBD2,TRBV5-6,CASSLTSGGPLTQYF,TGTGCCAGCAGCCTCACTAGCGGGGGTCCCCTCACGCAGTATTTT
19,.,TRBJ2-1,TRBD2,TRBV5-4,CASSLGAGRLNPPYNEQFF,TGTGCCAGCAGCTTGGGAGCGGGGCGGTTGAACCCTCCCTACAATGAGCAGTTCTTC
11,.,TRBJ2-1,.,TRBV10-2,CASSPSWEQFF,TGCGCCAGCAGCCCCAGCTGGGAGCAGTTCTTC
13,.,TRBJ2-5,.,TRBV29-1,CSVEKENQETQYF,TGCAGCGTTGAAAAGGAGAACCAAGAGACCCAGTACTTC
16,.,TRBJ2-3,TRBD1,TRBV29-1,CSAPGGTGGDTDTQYF,TGCAGCGCTCCTGGGGGGACAGGGGGAGACACAGATACGCAGTATTTT
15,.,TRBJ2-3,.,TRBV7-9,CASSLYGGFTDTQYF,TGTGCCAGCAGCCTATACGGGGGATTCACAGATACGCAGTATTTT
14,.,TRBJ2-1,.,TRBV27,CASSLSNVGNEQFF,TGTGCCAGCAGTTTAAGTAACGTAGGGAATGAGCAGTTCTTC
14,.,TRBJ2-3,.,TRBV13,CASSLSLLTDTQYF,TGTGCCAGCAGCTTAAGCTTGCTTACAGATACGCAGTATTTT
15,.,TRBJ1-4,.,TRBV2,CASSERTLGNEKLFF,TGTGCCAGCAGTGAGCGGACGCTGGGGAATGAAAAACTGTTTTTT
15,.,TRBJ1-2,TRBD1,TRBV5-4,CASSSQRTGFYGYTF,TGTGCCAGCAGCTCCCAGAGGACAGGGTTCTATGGCTACACCTTC
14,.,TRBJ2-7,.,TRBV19,CASSGGLSSYEQYF,TGTGCCAGTAGTGGGGGGTTAAGCTCCTACGAGCAGTACTTC
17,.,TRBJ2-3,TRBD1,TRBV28,CASSNRQGAFSTDTQYF,TGTGCCAGCAGTAACCGACAGGGGGCGTTTAGCACAGATACGCAGTATTTT
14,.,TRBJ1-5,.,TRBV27,CASREGRSVQPQHF,TGTGCCAGCAGAGAGGGGCGGTCGGTTCAGCCCCAGCATTTT
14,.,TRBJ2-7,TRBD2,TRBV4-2,CASSHLGGAYEQYF,TGTGCCAGCAGCCATCTCGGGGGGGCCTACGAGCAGTACTTC
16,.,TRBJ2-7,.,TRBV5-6,CASTLWDLTATYEQYF,TGTGCCAGCACCCTGTGGGATCTGACCGCTACCTACGAGCAGTACTTC
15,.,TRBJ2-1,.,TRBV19,CASSIRGTSYNEQFF,TGTGCCAGTAGTATTCGGGGAACCTCCTACAATGAGCAGTTCTTC
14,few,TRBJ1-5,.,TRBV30,CAWSETPGNQPQHF,TGTGCCTGGAGTGAGACCCCGGGCAATCAGCCCCAGCATTTT
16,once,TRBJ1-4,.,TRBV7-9,CASSSPGGAGNEKLFF,TGTGCCAGCAGCTCCCCGGGGGGAGCGGGTAATGAAAAACTGTTTTTT
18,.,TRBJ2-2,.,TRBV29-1,CSVGPGTLTIGNTGELFF,TGCAGCGTTGGCCCCGGGACACTTACCATCGGGAACACCGGGGAGCTGTTTTTT
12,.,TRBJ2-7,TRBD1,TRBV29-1,CSAGDSPYEQYF,TGCAGCGCTGGGGACAGCCCCTACGAGCAGTACTTC
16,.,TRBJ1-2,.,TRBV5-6,CASSYMTGGSWDGYTF,TGTGCCAGCAGCTACATGACAGGAGGATCCTGGGATGGCTACACCTTC
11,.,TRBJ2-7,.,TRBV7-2,CASSLRQEQYF,TGTGCCAGCAGCCTTAGACAAGAGCAGTACTTC
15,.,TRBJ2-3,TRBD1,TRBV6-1,CASIVWQGATDTQYF,TGTGCCAGCATAGTGTGGCAGGGGGCGACAGATACGCAGTATTTT
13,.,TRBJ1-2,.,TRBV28,CASSLVVNYGYTF,TGTGCCAGCAGTTTAGTGGTAAACTATGGCTACACCTTC
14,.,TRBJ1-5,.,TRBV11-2,CASSLGAGDQPQHF,TGTGCCAGCAGCCTAGGGGCAGGGGATCAGCCCCAGCATTTT
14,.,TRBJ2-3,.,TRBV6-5,CASSPGGPTDTQYF,TGTGCCAGCAGCCCCGGGGGGCCCACAGATACGCAGTATTTT
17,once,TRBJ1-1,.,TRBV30,CAWDNGRDYFMNTEAFF,TGTGCCTGGGACAATGGCAGGGACTACTTCATGAACACTGAAGCTTTCTTT
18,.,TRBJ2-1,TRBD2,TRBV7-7,CASSTSPVTSDSYNEQFF,TGTGCTAGCAGCACAAGCCCCGTGACTAGCGATTCCTACAATGAGCAGTTCTTC
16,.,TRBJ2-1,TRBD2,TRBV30,CAWSVRGRGVTNEQFF,TGTGCCTGGAGTGTACGCGGGAGGGGTGTGACGAATGAGCAGTTCTTC
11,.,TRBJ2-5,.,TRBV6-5,CASRKGETQYF,TGTGCCAGCAGAAAGGGGGAGACCCAGTACTTC
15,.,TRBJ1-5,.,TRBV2,CASSSLRGPNQPQHF,TGTGCCAGCAGTTCTTTAAGGGGACCGAATCAGCCCCAGCATTTT
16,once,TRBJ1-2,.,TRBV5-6,CASSLLTGVFMRGYTF,TGTGCCAGCAGCTTGTTAACAGGAGTATTTATGAGGGGCTACACCTTC